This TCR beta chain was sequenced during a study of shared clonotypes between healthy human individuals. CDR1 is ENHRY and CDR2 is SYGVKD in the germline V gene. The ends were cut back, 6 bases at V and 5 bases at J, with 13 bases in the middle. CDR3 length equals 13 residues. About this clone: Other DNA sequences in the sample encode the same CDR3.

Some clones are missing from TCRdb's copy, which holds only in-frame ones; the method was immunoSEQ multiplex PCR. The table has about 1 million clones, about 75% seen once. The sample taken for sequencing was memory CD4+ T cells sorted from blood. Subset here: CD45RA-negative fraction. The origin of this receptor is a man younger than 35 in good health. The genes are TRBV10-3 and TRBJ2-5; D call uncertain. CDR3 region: CAIRTGARETQYF. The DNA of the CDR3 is TGTGCCATCAGGACCGGAGCCCGGGAGACCCAGTACTTC.